This passage covers 18 T cell receptor beta chains from one sample sequenced in a study of CXCR3-negative and CXCR3-positive naive CD8 T cells. Through 5' RACE with UMI labels, the TRB cDNA libraries were prepared. No DNA is given; TCRdb re-called the 5' RACE reads and lists each CDR3 protein once. The listing contains about 130,000 distinct CDR3 sequences. Sequences were obtained from naive CXCR3- CD8+ T cells from blood. Subset indicated: CD45RO-CCR7+CD27+CD95- naive CD8+ T cells lacking CXCR3 (TNR3-). These receptors all come from a human donor in good health. Some clones in this sample may be carry-over from other donors' samples.

The V call is TRBV7-3, the J call TRBJ2-2; the D call from TCRdb, TRBD1, cannot be confirmed without DNA. Germline CDR1 and CDR2: SGHTA and FQGTGA. CDR3 size: 16 residues. This CDR3 is CASSLYGDPYPGELFF. The full variable domain, completed using reference TRBV7-3 and TRBJ2-2, is GAGVSQTPSNKVTEKGKYVELRCDPISGHTALYWYRQSLGQGPEFLIYFQGTGAADDSGLPNDRFFAVRPEGSVSTLKIQRTERGDSAVYLCASSLYGDPYPGELFFGEGSRLTVL.

The rearrangement uses TRBV10-3 and TRBJ1-1; with no DNA, the TCRdb D assignment of TRBD1 cannot be verified. Per germline, CDR1 ENHRY and CDR2 SYGVKD. The CDR3 consists of 16 residues. CDR3 loop: CAIGEPDRGPSTEAFF.

The chain carries TRBV18 and TRBJ2-1. The CDR3 runs to 13 residues. From germline, CDR1 is KGHSH and CDR2 LQKENI. The CDR3 protein is CASSQERYNEQFF.

The chain is built from TRBV2 and TRBJ2-1; as DNA is missing, the TRBD1 call by TCRdb cannot be tested. The CDR3 length is 17 residues. CDR1 and CDR2 (germline): SNHLY, FYNNEI. The CDR3 is CASSASGRTGADNEQFF.

The chain employs TRBV4-3 and TRBJ1-1. The length of the CDR3 is 14 residues. The germline V gene has CDR1 LGHNA and CDR2 YSLEER. The CDR3 protein is CASSQGVSGTEAFF.

The CDR3 sequence is CASSHSSAAEEQFF. J is TRBJ2-1 and V is TRBV3-1. CDR3 length: 14 residues. Per germline, CDR1 LGHDT and CDR2 YNNKEL (reference sequence).

The chain couples TRBV9 to TRBJ2-2. The germline gives CDR1 SGDLS, CDR2 YYNGEE. This CDR3 region has 14 residues. The CDR3: CASTSEEDTGELFF.

The gene calls are TRBV12-3 or TRBV12-4 and TRBJ2-7; TCRdb returns TRBD2, unconfirmable since there is no DNA. The CDR3 is 15 residues long. This CDR3 is CASSLSSGRFYEQYF.

The rearrangement joins TRBV29-1 to TRBJ2-7; the TCRdb call, TRBD2, lacks DNA for checking. CDR1 and CDR2 (germline): SQVTM, ANQGSEA. CDR3 length: 15 amino acids. This CDR3 reads CSVPGLAGGQWEQYF.

The chain is built from TRBV7-3 and TRBJ1-1; TCRdb's D call of TRBD1 is untestable without DNA. The CDR3 sequence is 11 residues long. Looked up from germline, CDR1 is SGHTA and CDR2 is FQGTGA. The CDR3: CAGGVRVEAFF.

The chain links TRBV15 to TRBJ1-3; the TCRdb call, TRBD1, lacks DNA for checking. The CDR3 runs to 15 residues. The germline CDR1 and CDR2 sequences are LNHNV and YYDKDF (reference sequence). CDR3: CATSRDLSGVNTIYF.

V usage is TRBV12-3 or TRBV12-4 and J usage is TRBJ2-7; TCRdb's D gene call, TRBD1, goes unchecked for lack of DNA. This CDR3 contains 15 residues. Here the CDR3 reads CASNRPGQGPYEQYF.

The V call is TRBV19, the J call TRBJ2-5; the TCRdb call, TRBD1, lacks DNA for checking. The CDR3 extends over 13 amino acids. Germline CDR1 and CDR2: LNHDA and SQIVND (reference sequence). CDR3 amino acids: CASREQGEETQYF.

The CDR3 is CASTRGGGSNEKLFF. The chain combines TRBV12-3 or TRBV12-4 with TRBJ1-4; there is no DNA to check the TCRdb D call of TRBD1. CDR3 length equals 15 residues.

This sequence joins TRBV20-1 and TRBJ1-6; TCRdb indicates TRBD1, and absent DNA this call remains unverified. CDR3 size: 16 residues. From germline, CDR1 is DFQATT and CDR2 SNEGSKA (reference sequence). The CDR3 loop is CSTTGENHQAHSPLHF.

The genes are TRBV18 and TRBJ2-1; TCRdb names TRBD1, which stays unverified in the absence of DNA. Germline CDR1 is KGHSH and CDR2 is LQKENI. The CDR3 loop spans 16 amino acids. The CDR3: CASSPPDRATYNEQFF.

The chain carries TRBV29-1 and TRBJ2-1. The CDR3 totals 11 residues. CDR1 is SQVTM and CDR2 is ANQGSEA in the germline V gene. CDR3 sequence reads: CSARFYNEQFF.

The chain employs TRBV20-1 and TRBJ2-7; TCRdb gives TRBD1 as the D gene, but with no DNA this cannot be confirmed. The CDR3 is 14 residues long. Looked up from germline, CDR1 is DFQATT and CDR2 is SNEGSKA (reference sequence). The CDR3 is CSASPPGVDHEQYF.